This entry features one TCR beta chain sequence. The CDR3 runs 14 residues. Trimming removed 7 bases from V and 7 bases from J, with 17 bases in between. Germline values: CDR1 LNHDA, CDR2 SQIVND (reference sequence). The data are from a study of blood T cell repertoires in COVID-19. Produced via immunoSEQ multiplex PCR; TCRdb's table is partial and in-frame only. The profile shows 150,000 to 200,000 clones, about 86% of them singletons. The sequence was obtained from a woman aged 80 or over with acute or convalescent COVID-19. The chain links TRBV19 to TRBJ2-1; maybe TRBD2 (6 bases). Sequenced sample: peripheral blood. CDR3 protein: CASKGRDLWNEQFF. CDR3 in DNA: TGTGCCAGTAAAGGGCGGGACCTCTGGAATGAGCAGTTCTTC. The whole variable domain, filled in from reference TRBV19 and TRBJ2-1, reads DGGITQSPKYLFRKEGQNVTLSCEQNLNHDAMYWYRQDPGQGLRLIYYSQIVNDFQKGDIAEGYSVSREKKESFPLTVTSAQKNPTAFYLCASKGRDLWNEQFFGPGTRLTVL.